The text below deals with one T cell receptor (beta chain). The antigen it recognizes is unknown. Per-base quality was not reported, and no clone a single base away is much larger than it. Including the terminal cysteine and phenylalanine, the CDR3 comprises 11 residues. CDR3 DNA is the only sequence kept; it has 33 bases, read in frame from the first base. V loses 5 bases of germline sequence and J loses 2 bases, and the interval between the two ends is 4 bases. The germline V gene specifies SGHRS as CDR1 and YFSETQ as CDR2. Synthetic TCR analog templates were spiked into each PCR to estimate absolute template abundance from read counts. The immunoSEQ assay was used to amplify TCRbeta CDR3 regions from genomic DNA with bias-controlled V and J gene primers. Rearranged TCRbeta segments were sequenced at approximately 20X coverage. The paper's data handling went like this. Clustering was used to correct sequencing errors, and CDR3s were annotated against IMGT to assign V, D and J genes. Downstream analyses used only productive TCRbeta rearrangements, leaving out any out-of-frame or stop-codon sequences. Clonality was calculated as one minus the Shannon entropy normalized by the log of the number of unique productive sequences. Fisher's exact test with Benjamini-Hochberg correction, using a cutoff of adjusted p below 0.01, was how clones that differed between time points or between blood and tumor were identified. TCRdb retrieved this table from immuneACCESS and kept in-frame rearrangements only. Not all clones are present; in checked studies, unresolved V genes account for under half, and no reason is known for the remainder. Clonal size and the V and J genes are those of that table, whereas D and trimming came from the DNA. The sample table holds 60,000 to 75,000 clones, of which approximately 86% were seen once. Under 15% of the sample is taken by the ten largest.

These data belong to a study of PD-L1 blockade in urothelial cancer (dated by TCRdb to 2016 to 2017). Broadly, across the study: All patients started therapy around 2014 and received atezolizumab 1,200 mg intravenously every 3 weeks. About 85% of the roughly 29 patients were identified as males with urothelial cancer of bladder origin, and a prior smoking history was reported by 18 of 29 patients. Patients had an ECOG performance status of 0 or 1 and had received between 0 and 3 prior chemotherapy regimens. Blood samples were analyzed at two time points: 3 weeks after treatment start (second dose) and 6 weeks after treatment start. Blood samples gave median yields of about 150,000 T cells and some 80,000 unique TCRs, along with a median clonality of 0.080. The study, an exploratory multi-omic analysis, examined somatic, immune and clinical correlates of response to PD-L1 blockade with atezolizumab in urothelial cancer. Pretreatment tumor samples, along with matched peripheral blood collected serially before and after atezolizumab treatment, underwent TCR sequencing. Durable clinical benefit was defined as a progression-free survival longer than 6 months, and TCR features were additionally tested against progression-free survival and overall survival. In the same patients who had TCR sequencing, pretreatment tumors also underwent whole exome sequencing and RNA sequencing. Nine patients achieved durable clinical benefit and around 19 did not. Some 29 patients had pretreatment blood TCR-seq, 24 had at least one posttreatment blood collection, and 24 had tumor TCR-seq. The full study reports these points: Because of the small sample size (n ≈ 30) and the many exploratory analyses performed, the results are intended to be regarded as hypothesis-generating. Improved progression-free and overall survival was associated with having pretreatment peripheral blood TCR clonality below the median. Greater expansion of tumor-associated TCR clones in peripheral blood 3 weeks after the start of treatment was observed in patients with durable benefit (n of about 20, p = 0.022).

The sample's time point label is to be understood as: pretreatment peripheral blood. The cohort comprised 25 to 35 patients with locally advanced or metastatic urothelial carcinoma treated at Memorial Sloan Kettering on a trial protocol. Peripheral blood mononuclear cells were collected pretreatment and during treatment, at between 1 and 8 total time points per patient. The Qiagen DNeasy Blood extraction kit was used to purify genomic DNA from total PBMCs and tumor samples. Collected pretreatment and during treatment, PBMCs were isolated and stored as previously described. The source is a man in his sixties with urothelial cancer. The chain is encoded by TRBV5-1 joined to TRBJ2-5; too little of a D gene remains to name it. The sequencing here drew on PBMCs, taken around atezolizumab (anti-PD-L1) treatment. The DNA reads TGCGCCAGCAGTTATCAAGAGACCCAGTACTTC. It codes for CASSYQETQYF.